Each of the 30 T cell receptor beta chains below was sequenced from the same sample in a study of OX40 agonist ivuxolimab in advanced cancers. Repertoires were generated with immunoSEQ multiplex PCR, while TCRdb's copy carries only in-frame clones and drops some. This sample has about 50,000 clones, with 89% found just once. Here the sequenced sample was CD4+ or CD8+ T cells sorted from blood, taken in a trial of the OX40 agonist ivuxolimab. The receptor source for this set is an adult with an advanced solid tumor such as melanoma, head and neck, liver or kidney cancer.

The chain couples TRBV4-2 to TRBJ1-1; D may be TRBD1 (5 bases). With 4 bases removed from V and 2 bases from J, the gap between germline ends came to 20 bases. The germline CDR1 and CDR2 sequences are LGHNA and YNFKEQ. The CDR3 is made up of 17 amino acids. The CDR3 DNA reads as TGTGCCAGCAGCCCACTCATGGGGCAGTTCCTAAACACTGAAGCTTTCTTT. It yields the protein CASSPLMGQFLNTEAFF.

V and J are TRBV27 and TRBJ1-3; D gene uncertain. CDR3 length: 15 residues. Germline V lookup: CDR1 MNHEY, CDR2 SMNVEV (reference sequence). V was cut by 4 bases and J by 5 bases, with 15 bases left in between. CDR3 amino acids: CASSWETVLRNTIYF. The CDR3 coding sequence is TGTGCCAGCAGTTGGGAAACGGTGCTCCGAAACACCATATATTTT.

The chain carries TRBV29-1 and TRBJ2-5; D remains ambiguous. CDR3 size: 11 residues. CDR1 is SQVTM and CDR2 is ANQGSEA in the germline V gene. Trimming took off 2 bases at V and 4 bases at J, with 5 bases between the two ends. Here the CDR3 reads CSVEKIETQYF. For the CDR3, the DNA is TGCAGCGTTGAAAAAATAGAGACCCAGTACTTC.

The count of this clone is one. The chain is built from TRBV7-6 and TRBJ2-5, with 8 bases that match TRBD2. Germline V CDR1 and CDR2: SGHVS, FNYEAQ. The CDR3 is made up of 16 amino acids. The ends lost 1 base at V and 2 bases at J; junction bases unmatched: 6. Here the CDR3 reads CASSLGGSGVQETQYF. The CDR3 DNA reads TGTGCCAGCAGCTTAGGTGGTAGCGGGGTACAAGAGACCCAGTACTTC.

The gene calls are TRBV4-3 and TRBJ2-7; no definite D call. Germline V gene data show CDR1 as LGHNA and CDR2 as YSLEER. V was pared by 1 base and J by 3 bases, with 7 bases between. The CDR3 is 13 residues long. The CDR3 sequence is CASSQARDYEQYF. The CDR3 nucleotides read TGCGCCAGCAGCCAAGCCCGTGACTACGAGCAGTACTTC.

The chain uses TRBV30 and TRBJ2-7; D possibly corresponds to TRBD1 (5 bases). Germline lookup yields CDR1 GTSNPN and CDR2 SVGIG (reference sequence). V was cut by 5 bases and J by 3 bases, with 8 bases left in between. CDR3 length: 11 residues. CDR3 nucleotides: TGTGCCTGGGCACAGGACTACGAGCAGTACTTC. Its translation: CAWAQDYEQYF.

The CDR3 is CASSRDGQETQYF. The CDR3 DNA is TGTGCCAGCAGCAGGGACGGTCAAGAGACCCAGTACTTC. The V and J genes are TRBV9 and TRBJ2-5; D may be TRBD1 or TRBD2 (5 bases each). Trimming stripped 4 bases from V and 2 bases from J, with 9 bases between. Germline CDR1 is SGDLS and CDR2 is YYNGEE. CDR3 length: 13 residues.

The V gene is TRBV4-1, the J gene TRBJ2-1, with D possibly called TRBD1 or TRBD2 (6 bases each). V lost 7 bases and J 7 bases, leaving 14 bases between the germline ends. CDR3 size: 13 residues. The germline CDR1 and CDR2 sequences are MGHRA and YSYEKL. The DNA of the CDR3 is TGCGCCAGCACTGGGGGGCTTAAAAATGAGCAGTTCTTC. This translates into CASTGGLKNEQFF.

The count of this clone is one. The chain carries TRBV7-9 and TRBJ2-7; TRBD1 matches at 7 bases. The trim removed 5 bases at V and 4 bases at J, leaving 8 bases unmatched. CDR3 size: 14 residues. The V gene's germline CDR1 is SEHNR and CDR2 FQNEAQ (reference sequence). The CDR3 loop reads CASSRRDSRYEQYF. The CDR3 DNA reads TGTGCCAGCAGCCGACGGGACAGCCGGTACGAGCAGTACTTC.

V gene TRBV5-4 combines with J gene TRBJ2-3, with D maybe TRBD2 (5 bases). Trimming stripped 4 bases from V and 1 base from J, with 16 bases between. The CDR3 is 16 amino acids. Looked up from germline, CDR1 is SGHNT and CDR2 is YYREEE (reference sequence). The CDR3 sequence: CASSPIGETRTDTQYF. The CDR3 DNA follows: TGTGCCAGCAGCCCCATTGGGGAGACCCGCACAGATACGCAGTATTTT.

This clone came up a few times. The chain joins TRBV7-8 to TRBJ2-5; D remains unclear. Germline CDR1 SGHVS, CDR2 FQNEAQ. Trimming removed 4 bases at V and 1 base at J, with 13 bases between. The CDR3 has 15 amino acids. CDR3 bases: TGTGCCAGCAGCTCGAAGGCGGCTTTCCAAGAGACCCAGTACTTC. Translated: CASSSKAAFQETQYF. The whole variable domain, remainder taken from reference TRBV7-8 and TRBJ2-5, is GAGVSQSPRYKVAKRGQDVALRCDPISGHVSLFWYQQALGQGPEFLTYFQNEAQLDKSGLPSDRFFAERPEGSVSTLKIQRTQQEDSAVYLCASSSKAAFQETQYFGPGTRLLVL.

The DNA of the CDR3 is TGTGCCAGCAGCCACGACCCTAACTATGGCTACACCTTC. Translation gives CASSHDPNYGYTF. This chain links TRBV27 with TRBJ1-2; D gene uncertain. The V gene lost 6 bases and the J gene lost 0 bases, with 8 bases spanning the gap. The CDR3 contains 13 residues. Germline V lookup: CDR1 MNHEY, CDR2 SMNVEV (reference sequence).

The CDR3 nucleotides are TGTGCCAGCAGTTTCCCCGCAGTGATGCGCTACACCTTC. It encodes CASSFPAVMRYTF. V and J are TRBV28 and TRBJ1-2; no clear D gene. The CDR3 spans 13 residues. Trimming removed 3 bases at V and 9 bases at J, with 14 bases between. Germline CDR1 is MDHEN and CDR2 is SYDVKM.

The chain's CDR3 is CASSYGTGGAEAFF. CDR3 DNA: TGTGCCAGCAGTTACGGGACAGGGGGCGCCGAAGCTTTCTTT. The chain carries TRBV6-6 and TRBJ1-1, with 12 positions matching TRBD1. Unmatched junction bases numbered 3, after V lost 2 bases and J lost 8 bases. Germline V CDR1 and CDR2: MNHNY, SVGAGI (reference sequence). The CDR3 has 14 residues.

The V and J genes are TRBV4-1 and TRBJ2-7; 7 nucleotides agree with TRBD2. The CDR3 has 19 residues. From germline, CDR1 is MGHRA and CDR2 YSYEKL. Germline trimming cut 2 bases from V and 0 bases from J; bases unmatched to any gene: 16. The CDR3, as DNA: TGCGCCAGCAGCCAATTGGTGGATTTATTGGGCGGGAGCTCCTACGAGCAGTACTTC. It encodes CASSQLVDLLGGSSYEQYF.

The rearrangement uses TRBV7-8 and TRBJ2-7, with 10 bases lining up with TRBD1. The trim removed 5 bases at V and 6 bases at J, leaving 10 bases unmatched. The CDR3 is made up of 15 amino acids. Looked up from germline, CDR1 is SGHVS and CDR2 is FQNEAQ. CDR3 sequence (DNA): TGTGCCAGCAGCCCTACCGCGACAGGGGGCTCCGAGCAGTACTTC. Protein sequence: CASSPTATGGSEQYF. Based on the CDR3 plus reference TRBV7-8 and TRBJ2-7, the full variable domain is GAGVSQSPRYKVAKRGQDVALRCDPISGHVSLFWYQQALGQGPEFLTYFQNEAQLDKSGLPSDRFFAERPEGSVSTLKIQRTQQEDSAVYLCASSPTATGGSEQYFGPGTRLTVT.

V and J are TRBV2 and TRBJ2-5, with 7 bases that match TRBD1. Looked up from germline, CDR1 is SNHLY and CDR2 is FYNNEI. V trimming: 0 bases; J trimming: 4 bases; junction bases outside the gene matches: 11. The CDR3 is 17 residues long. CDR3 amino acids: CASSEASPRTGGETQYF. The CDR3 DNA sequence: TGTGCCAGCAGTGAAGCCTCACCTAGGACAGGAGGAGAGACCCAGTACTTC.

V gene TRBV29-1 combines with J gene TRBJ1-2; no reliable D call. The V gene lost 3 bases and the J gene lost 6 bases, with 17 bases spanning the gap. CDR3 size: 14 residues. The germline V gene encodes CDR1 SQVTM and CDR2 ANQGSEA. For the CDR3, the DNA is TGCAGCGTTGATATTTCGGTTGACCCTCATGGCTACACCTTC. It codes for CSVDISVDPHGYTF. The complete variable domain, with remaining parts taken from reference TRBV29-1 and TRBJ1-2, reads SAVISQKPSRDICQRGTSLTIQCQVDSQVTMMFWYRQQPGQSLTLIATANQGSEATYESGFVIDKFPISRPNLTFSTLTVSNMSPEDSSIYLCSVDISVDPHGYTFGSGTRLTVV.

In this sample, this clone turned up a few times. The chain has TRBV29-1 and TRBJ2-1; 7 nucleotides match TRBD2. This CDR3 is 15 amino acids long. V trimming: 1 base; J trimming: 6 bases; junction bases outside the gene matches: 9. Germline loops: CDR1 SQVTM, CDR2 ANQGSEA. CDR3 coding DNA: TGCAGCGTTGAAGCCCCCGGGACTAAACGCAATGAGCAGTTCTTC. This translates into CSVEAPGTKRNEQFF.

The chain links TRBV15 to TRBJ2-2; the D call may be TRBD1 or TRBD2 (5 bases each). The CDR3 spans 16 residues. Germline V gives CDR1 LNHNV, CDR2 YYDKDF (reference sequence). V lost 5 bases and J 0 bases, leaving 13 bases between the germline ends. For the CDR3, the DNA is TGTGCCACCAGCTCCTCAGGGACCACGAACACCGGGGAGCTGTTTTTT. It codes for CATSSSGTTNTGELFF.

This sequence joins TRBV19 and TRBJ2-1, with 8 bases lining up with TRBD2. Germline V gives CDR1 LNHDA, CDR2 SQIVND (reference sequence). The CDR3 has 13 amino acids. Trimming removed 5 bases from V and 4 bases from J; junction bases left unmatched: 1. CDR3 protein: CASSGTRYNEQFF. The CDR3 region has the DNA TGTGCCAGTAGTGGGACTAGATACAATGAGCAGTTCTTC.

The count of this clone is one. The genes are TRBV28 and TRBJ1-4; D gene unclear. The CDR3 loop spans 15 amino acids. Germline V gives CDR1 MDHEN, CDR2 SYDVKM. The ends were cut back, 5 bases at V and 5 bases at J, with 15 bases in the middle. Written as DNA, the CDR3 is TGTGCCAGCAGTCCGACGGTCCTTACCAATGAAAAACTGTTTTTT. Protein sequence: CASSPTVLTNEKLFF.

V usage is TRBV27 and J usage is TRBJ2-7; 9 bases align to TRBD1. This CDR3 has 15 residues. CDR1 is MNHEY and CDR2 is SMNVEV in the germline V gene (reference sequence). The junction had 5 bases not matched to a gene; V was cut back by 5 bases and J by 0 bases. CDR3 residues: CASSVGTGPSYEQYF. The DNA for the CDR3 is TGTGCCAGCAGTGTAGGGACAGGGCCCTCCTACGAGCAGTACTTC.

The genes are TRBV19 and TRBJ1-1, with TRBD1 matching 8 bases. Germline values: CDR1 LNHDA, CDR2 SQIVND (reference sequence). V lost 5 bases to trimming and J lost 0 bases; unmatched junction nucleotides: 5. CDR3 length equals 15 residues. The CDR3 region has the DNA TGTGCCAGTAGTGAGGGGACAGGCATGAACACTGAAGCTTTCTTT. Translation: CASSEGTGMNTEAFF.

CDR3 coding DNA: TGTGCCAGCAGCTTGGCGGGGACAGGACCCTACGAGCAGTACTTC. It specifies CASSLAGTGPYEQYF. The rearrangement uses TRBV5-4 and TRBJ2-7; 8 bases align to TRBD1. Trimming cost V 0 bases and J 2 bases; bases outside gene matches: 4. The CDR3 contains 15 residues. In germline, CDR1 is SGHNT, CDR2 YYREEE (reference sequence).

The V call is TRBV7-8, the J call TRBJ2-1; 8 positions match TRBD1. Germline lookup yields CDR1 SGHVS and CDR2 FQNEAQ. The CDR3 covers 16 residues. V was clipped by 5 bases and J by 5 bases; unmatched bases: 11. The CDR3: CASSPYGDRRDNEQFF. The CDR3 region has the DNA TGTGCCAGCAGCCCCTATGGGGACAGGAGGGACAATGAGCAGTTCTTC.

J is TRBJ2-7 and V is TRBV19; 11 nucleotides match TRBD1. Germline V gene data show CDR1 as LNHDA and CDR2 as SQIVND (reference sequence). The CDR3 is made up of 15 amino acids. V shed 4 bases and J 0 bases; nucleotides not matched to a gene: 2. The CDR3 DNA is TGTGCCAGTAGTACCGGGACAGGGGGCTCCTACGAGCAGTACTTC. This gives the protein CASSTGTGGSYEQYF.

This clone was found once. This chain joins TRBV30 and TRBJ2-2, with TRBD2 matching 11 bases. The J segment lost 4 bases and the V segment lost 4 bases, leaving 8 bases of the junction unmatched. Germline V lookup: CDR1 GTSNPN, CDR2 SVGIG (reference sequence). This CDR3 contains 16 residues. CDR3: CAWNLGLAGGTGELFF. The CDR3 DNA sequence: TGTGCCTGGAACCTGGGGCTAGCGGGAGGCACCGGGGAGCTGTTTTTT.

V usage is TRBV27 and J usage is TRBJ2-7, with 9 bases that match TRBD1. The CDR3 extends over 12 amino acids. Trimming at V came to 0 bases and at J to 12 bases, leaving 3 bases not matched to a gene. CDR1 MNHEY and CDR2 SMNVEV come from the germline V gene (reference sequence). CDR3 DNA sequence: TGTGCCAGCAGTTTATCGGGACAGGGCCTGTACTTC. Translated: CASSLSGQGLYF.

The rearrangement joins TRBV4-1 to TRBJ2-3; 9 nucleotides align to TRBD2. CDR1 and CDR2 (germline): MGHRA, YSYEKL. Trimming cost V 4 bases and J 10 bases; bases outside gene matches: 6. This CDR3 is built from 13 residues. CDR3 nucleotide sequence: TGCGCCAGCAGCCTTGAGCGGGAGGATCCGCAGTATTTT. Translation gives CASSLEREDPQYF.